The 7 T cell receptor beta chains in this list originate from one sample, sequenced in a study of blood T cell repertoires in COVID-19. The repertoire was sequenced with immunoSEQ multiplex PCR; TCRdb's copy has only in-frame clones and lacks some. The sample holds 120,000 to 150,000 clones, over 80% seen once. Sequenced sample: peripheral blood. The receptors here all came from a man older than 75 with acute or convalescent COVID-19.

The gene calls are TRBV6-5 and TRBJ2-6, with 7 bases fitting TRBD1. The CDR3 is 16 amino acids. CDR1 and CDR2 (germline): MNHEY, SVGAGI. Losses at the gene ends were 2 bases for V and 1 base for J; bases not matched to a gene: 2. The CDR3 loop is CASSYTQGSGANVLTF. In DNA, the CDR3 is TGTGCCAGCAGTTACACACAGGGGTCTGGGGCCAACGTCCTGACTTTC.

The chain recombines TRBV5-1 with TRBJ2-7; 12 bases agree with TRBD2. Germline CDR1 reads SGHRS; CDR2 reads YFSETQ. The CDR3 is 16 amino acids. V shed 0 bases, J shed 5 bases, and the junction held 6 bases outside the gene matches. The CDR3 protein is CASSLDPGLAGNEQYF. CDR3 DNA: TGCGCCAGCAGCTTGGACCCAGGACTAGCGGGGAACGAGCAGTACTTC.

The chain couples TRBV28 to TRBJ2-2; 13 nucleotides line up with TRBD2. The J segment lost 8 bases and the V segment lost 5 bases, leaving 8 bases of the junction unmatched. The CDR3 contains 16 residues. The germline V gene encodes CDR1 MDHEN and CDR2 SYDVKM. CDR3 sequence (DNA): TGTGCCAGCAGTCCAACTAGCGGGGGGGCACTAGGGGAGCTGTTTTTT. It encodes CASSPTSGGALGELFF.

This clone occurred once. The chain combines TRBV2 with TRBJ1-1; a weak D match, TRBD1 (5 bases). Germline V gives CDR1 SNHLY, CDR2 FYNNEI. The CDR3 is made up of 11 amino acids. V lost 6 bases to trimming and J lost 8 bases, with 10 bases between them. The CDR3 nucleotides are TGTGCCAGCAGGGCGGGGCCCGAAGCTTTCTTT. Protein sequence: CASRAGPEAFF.

CDR3 in DNA: TGTGCCAGCAGTGAAGCGAGTAGGGGGCAAGGCTACACCTTC. It encodes CASSEASRGQGYTF. The chain is built from TRBV2 and TRBJ1-2; 7 bases match TRBD1. The CDR3 consists of 14 residues. CDR1 SNHLY and CDR2 FYNNEI come from the germline V gene. V was pared by 0 bases and J by 8 bases, with 6 bases of the junction left unmatched. The full variable domain, its missing parts supplied by reference TRBV2 and TRBJ1-2, is EPEVTQTPSHQVTQMGQEVILRCVPISNHLYFYWYRQILGQKVEFLVSFYNNEISEKSEIFDDQFSVERPDGSNFTLKIRSTKLEDSAMYFCASSEASRGQGYTFGSGTRLTVV.

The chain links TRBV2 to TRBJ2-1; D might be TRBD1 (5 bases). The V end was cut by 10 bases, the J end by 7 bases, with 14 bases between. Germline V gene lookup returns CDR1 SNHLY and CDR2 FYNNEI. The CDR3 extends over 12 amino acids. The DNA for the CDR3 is TGTGCCACCGCCCGGACATCAAATGAGCAGTTCTTC. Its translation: CATARTSNEQFF.

For the CDR3, the DNA is TGTGCCACCACCCCGGGACTAGCGGCGTACAATGAGCAGTTCTTC. Protein product: CATTPGLAAYNEQFF. The rearrangement links TRBV15 to TRBJ2-1; TRBD2 matches 11 bases. CDR1 is LNHNV, CDR2 YYDKDF, per germline (reference sequence). J lost 4 bases, V lost 7 bases, and 6 bases had no gene match. This CDR3 region has 15 residues.